This T cell receptor beta chain was found in a study of T-cell memory formation after mild COVID-19. In the study overall: The TCR clusters were mostly specific to one donor.

As concerns this clonotype: Antigen: not known.

5'RACE primed at constant segments yielded TCR alpha and TCR beta cDNA libraries bearing sample barcodes and UMIs. MiXCR was run by TCRdb on the 5' RACE reads, yielding one entry per CDR3 protein. The repertoire holds 500,000 to 550,000 distinct CDR3 sequences, approximately 20% seen once, with under 15% in the top ten. Study conclusions and caveats: Clones contracting over day 15 to 85 were CD4/CD8 balanced, with later expanders leaning CD4+.

The CDR3 spans 15 residues. V gave up 9 bases and J gave up 2 bases; unmatched junction bases: 12. The germline CDR1 and CDR2 sequences are SNHLY and FYNNEI. The TCR comes from an adult woman who had mild COVID-19 (a few samples of this study predate the infection). Cell type and time point are not known. The sequenced sample was PBMCs or a T cell subset sorted from them (not recorded which). The chain carries TRBV2 and TRBJ2-5; 7 positions match TRBD1. CDR3 nucleotide sequence: TGTGCCAGTCACCTGGGGACAGCTCCGCAAGAGACCCAGTACTTC. This encodes CASHLGTAPQETQYF. The full variable domain, rest sourced from reference TRBV2 and TRBJ2-5, is EPEVTQTPSHQVTQMGQEVILRCVPISNHLYFYWYRQILGQKVEFLVSFYNNEISEKSEIFDDQFSVERPDGSNFTLKIRSTKLEDSAMYFCASHLGTAPQETQYFGPGTRLLVL.